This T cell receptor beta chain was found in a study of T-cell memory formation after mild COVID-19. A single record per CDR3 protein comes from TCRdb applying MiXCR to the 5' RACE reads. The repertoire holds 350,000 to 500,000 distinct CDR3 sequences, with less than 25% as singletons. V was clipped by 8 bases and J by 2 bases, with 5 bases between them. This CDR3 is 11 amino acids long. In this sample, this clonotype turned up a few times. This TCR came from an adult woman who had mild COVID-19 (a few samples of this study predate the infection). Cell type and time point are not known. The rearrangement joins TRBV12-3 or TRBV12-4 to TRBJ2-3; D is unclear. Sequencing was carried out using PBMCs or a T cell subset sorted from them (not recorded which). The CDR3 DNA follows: TGTGCCAGCGCTCACACAGATACGCAGTATTTT. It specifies CASAHTDTQYF.